These T cell receptor beta chains were read from a single sample in a study of CD8+ T cells in alopecia areata. Sequencing used immunoSEQ multiplex PCR; TCRdb keeps in-frame clones, though not all of them. In the table there are fewer than 150,000 clones, roughly 50% of which are singletons. The starting material was CD8+ T cells sorted from blood, obtained at week 4, from a patient treated with tofacitinib. These receptors all stem from a human donor with alopecia areata. CDR3s include the opening cysteine and the closing phenylalanine or tryptophan. Each record gives: V gene, J gene, clone size, D gene, CDR3 DNA, CDR3 protein. The D gene is left open where the match is weak. Only some rows state a clone size, as once, few, many or a class for expanded clones.

>TRBV29-1|TRBJ2-1|once|NA
TGCAGCGCCGTAAAATGGGGCTACAATGAGCAGTTCTTC
CSAVKWGYNEQFF
>TRBV6-5|TRBJ2-1|NA|NA
TGTGCCAGCAGTAGACCCAATGAGCAGTTCTTC
CASSRPNEQFF
>TRBV29-1|TRBJ2-2|NA|NA
TGCAGCGTTGCACCGGGGGTGGACACCGGGGAGCTGTTTTTT
CSVAPGVDTGELFF
>TRBV30|TRBJ2-7|NA|TRBD2
TGTGCCTGGACGATGGGGGGGAGTGCCGCCTACGAGCAGTACTTC
CAWTMGGSAAYEQYF
>TRBV27|TRBJ1-2|NA|NA
TGTGCCAGCAGTTATTGGGCGGCCTATGGCTACACCTTC
CASSYWAAYGYTF
>TRBV30|TRBJ2-7|NA|NA
TGTGCCTGGGAAGACAGCTACGAGCAGTACTTC
CAWEDSYEQYF
>TRBV11-2|TRBJ1-1|NA|NA
TGTGCCAGCAGCCCCCTCGCAGGGCTCGGGAACACTGAAGCTTTCTTT
CASSPLAGLGNTEAFF
>TRBV30|TRBJ1-2|NA|NA
TGTGCCTGGAGTCTAAAGCGAGTATATGGCTACACCTTC
CAWSLKRVYGYTF
>TRBV30|TRBJ2-7|NA|NA
TGTGCCTGGAGTCCCGACGGATCCTACGAGCAGTACTTC
CAWSPDGSYEQYF
>TRBV30|TRBJ1-1|NA|TRBD1
TGTGCCTGGGGGACAGTCGGTGAAGCTTTCTTT
CAWGTVGEAFF
>TRBV5-6|TRBJ2-7|NA|NA
TGTGCCAGCAGCTTGGACACGCTTGGCGAGCAGTACTTC
CASSLDTLGEQYF
>TRBV11-1|TRBJ2-3|NA|TRBD2
TGTGCCAGCAGCTTTCCCGGGACTAGCGGGGGGGCCACAGATACGCAGTATTTT
CASSFPGTSGGATDTQYF
>TRBV9|TRBJ2-7|few|NA
TGTGCCAGCAGCGTAGTTGGAGGGGGCCACGAGCAGTACTTC
CASSVVGGGHEQYF
>TRBV28|TRBJ2-7|NA|NA
TGTGCCAGCAGTTTAACCGCCTACGAGCAGTACTTC
CASSLTAYEQYF
>TRBV2|TRBJ2-5|few|NA
TGTGCCAGCAGGGAGGGACCTTCAACTTACGAGACCCAGTACTTC
CASREGPSTYETQYF
>TRBV9|TRBJ2-1|NA|NA
TGTGCCAGCAGCGTAGGATCGGCCAATGAGCAGTTCTTC
CASSVGSANEQFF
>TRBV19|TRBJ2-3|once|TRBD1
TGTGCCAGTAATCCAGGGGGAATCGGAGCCACAGATACGCAGTATTTT
CASNPGGIGATDTQYF
>TRBV29-1|TRBJ2-7|NA|NA
TGCAGCGTTGAAGGCCCAGGCACCCGCTCCTACGAGCAGTACTTC
CSVEGPGTRSYEQYF
>TRBV25-1|TRBJ1-2|NA|NA
TGTGCCAGCAGCCAGTCCTATGGCTACACCTTC
CASSQSYGYTF
>TRBV19|TRBJ1-1|NA|NA
TGTGCCAGTAGTATAGGAGTATGGGGCACTGAAGCTTTCTTT
CASSIGVWGTEAFF
>TRBV29-1|TRBJ1-2|once|NA
TGCAGCGCATTCGGGGATAACTATGGCTACACCTTC
CSAFGDNYGYTF
>TRBV30|TRBJ2-3|NA|NA
TGTGCCTGGAGCGAGAACAGGGTCACGCAGTATTTT
CAWSENRVTQYF
>TRBV19|TRBJ2-5|NA|NA
TGTGCCAGTAGTATAGGCGGTCCAGAGACCCAGTACTTC
CASSIGGPETQYF
>TRBV29-1|TRBJ2-2|NA|NA
TGCAGCGTTCGGCAGGCGAACACCGGGGAGCTGTTTTTT
CSVRQANTGELFF
>TRBV6-4|TRBJ2-1|few|TRBD1
TGTGCCAGCAGTGTGACAGGGGAAGGCGGCAATGAGCAGTTCTTC
CASSVTGEGGNEQFF
>TRBV11-1|TRBJ2-5|few|TRBD1
TGTGCCAGCAGCTTAGCGGACAGGGCCCCCCAAGAGACCCAGTACTTC
CASSLADRAPQETQYF
>TRBV7-8|TRBJ2-5|NA|TRBD2
TGTGCCAGCAGCGCCCCGGGACTAGCGCCCCAAGAGACCCAGTACTTC
CASSAPGLAPQETQYF
>TRBV15|TRBJ1-6|NA|NA
TGTGCCACCAATGGGCTCGGGAACTCACCCCTCCACTTT
CATNGLGNSPLHF
>TRBV30|TRBJ2-2|few|NA
TGTGCCTGGATACACCCCACCGGGGAGCTGTTTTTT
CAWIHPTGELFF
>TRBV5-6|TRBJ2-5|NA|TRBD1
TGTGCCAGCAGTCCGTCGGGACAGCTGCCAAAAGAGACCCAGTACTTC
CASSPSGQLPKETQYF
>TRBV28|TRBJ2-1|NA|TRBD1
TGTGCCAGCAGTTTCGGACAGGAACTCTACAATGAGCAGTTCTTC
CASSFGQELYNEQFF
>TRBV27|TRBJ2-1|NA|NA
TGTGCCAGCAGCTCGAGTCTTAGCTCCTACAATGAGCAGTTCTTC
CASSSSLSSYNEQFF
>TRBV29-1|TRBJ1-6|NA|NA
TGCAGCGTTGAAGATGGGGGGGGTTCACCCCTCCACTTT
CSVEDGGGSPLHF
>TRBV9|TRBJ2-7|NA|NA
TGTGCCAGCAGCACCAACCAGGAGTCCTACGAGCAGTACTTC
CASSTNQESYEQYF
>TRBV29-1|TRBJ1-1|NA|NA
TGCAGCGTTTATCTACAGAACACTGAAGCTTTCTTT
CSVYLQNTEAFF
>TRBV30|TRBJ1-2|NA|NA
TGTGCCTGGAGTGCAAACAGGGAAGGAGATGGCTACACCTTC
CAWSANREGDGYTF
>TRBV27|TRBJ2-2|NA|NA
TGTGCCAGCAGTTGGGGGCTCTATAGCGCCGGGGAGCTGTTTTTT
CASSWGLYSAGELFF
>TRBV30|TRBJ2-1|NA|NA
TGTGCCACTTCAGAGGCTTACAATGAGCAGTTCTTC
CATSEAYNEQFF
>TRBV29-1|TRBJ2-7|NA|NA
TGCAGCGTTGAAGAGGGGTTGGACGAGCAGTACTTC
CSVEEGLDEQYF
>TRBV7-2|TRBJ2-3|NA|NA
TGTGCCAGCAGCCATTCCCTAGACGCAGATACGCAGTATTTT
CASSHSLDADTQYF
>TRBV7-8|TRBJ2-5|NA|NA
TGTGCCAGCAGCTCACGCGGGGCATGGGAGACCCAGTACTTC
CASSSRGAWETQYF
>TRBV30|TRBJ2-3|NA|NA
TGTGCCTGGGTGAGGGACGCGGGCACAGATACGCAGTATTTT
CAWVRDAGTDTQYF